One and the same sample provided the 14 T cell receptor beta chains below, sequenced in a study of cytomegalovirus exposure and HLA in healthy donors. The PCR used 60 Vbeta and 13 Jbeta primers. Produced via immunoSEQ multiplex PCR; TCRdb's table is partial and in-frame only. The repertoire holds 85,000 to 100,000 clones, with 65% to 80% as singletons. The sample comprised PBMCs. These receptor sequences come from a human donor in good health.

This sequence joins TRBV7-2 and TRBJ2-7; 7 bases line up with TRBD2. Germline lookup yields CDR1 SGHTA and CDR2 FQGNSA. The trim removed 2 bases at V and 0 bases at J, leaving 7 bases unmatched. This CDR3 is 16 amino acids long. The CDR3 DNA reads as TGTGCCAGCAGCTTATTGGCTCGCGGGAGCTCCTACGAGCAGTACTTC. Protein sequence: CASSLLARGSSYEQYF.

The chain is built from TRBV9 and TRBJ2-3, with 13 nucleotides matching TRBD2. The CDR3 consists of 15 residues. The V and J ends lost 0 bases and 6 bases, in that order; junction bases with no gene match: 1. Germline lookup yields CDR1 SGDLS and CDR2 YYNGEE. For the CDR3, the DNA is TGTGCCAGCAGCGTAGAACTAGCGGGAGGGGATACGCAGTATTTT. This sequence encodes CASSVELAGGDTQYF.

The chain joins TRBV10-3 to TRBJ1-2; 11 positions match TRBD1. The J segment lost 4 bases and the V segment lost 0 bases, leaving 4 bases of the junction unmatched. CDR3 size: 16 residues. Per germline, CDR1 ENHRY and CDR2 SYGVKD. The CDR3 bases are TGTGCCATCAGTGAGTCTGGGGACAGGGGGTTCTATGGCTACACCTTC. It codes for CAISESGDRGFYGYTF.

The chain links TRBV14 to TRBJ1-1; D is perhaps TRBD1 (6 bases). V was cut by 6 bases and J by 6 bases, with 17 bases left in between. The CDR3 is made up of 14 amino acids. Germline values: CDR1 SGHDN, CDR2 FVKESK. CDR3 DNA sequence: TGTGCCAGCAGTCAGACAGGTCTTGGCGCTGAAGCTTTCTTT. The encoded protein is CASSQTGLGAEAFF.

This clone appeared a few times. This rearrangement joins TRBV5-1 to TRBJ1-1, with D perhaps TRBD1 (5 bases). Trimming removed 0 bases from V and 4 bases from J, with 16 bases in between. Germline CDR1 is SGHRS and CDR2 is YFSETQ. The CDR3 sequence is 16 residues long. The chain's CDR3 is CASSLAGREGRTEAFF. In DNA, the CDR3 is TGCGCCAGCAGCTTGGCGGGGCGGGAGGGTCGCACTGAAGCTTTCTTT.

A few counts support this clone. The chain uses TRBV7-2 and TRBJ1-1, with D possibly TRBD1 on 5 matching bases. Germline lookup yields CDR1 SGHTA and CDR2 FQGNSA. This CDR3 spans 13 amino acids. V was trimmed by 6 bases and J by 5 bases, leaving 13 bases between them. The CDR3 loop is CASSLQPGTEAFF. CDR3 nucleotides: TGTGCCAGCAGTTTGCAGCCAGGGACTGAAGCTTTCTTT.

The V gene is TRBV2, the J gene TRBJ1-1; no clear D. CDR3 length equals 13 residues. V lost 7 bases to trimming and J lost 0 bases, with 9 bases between them. Germline-derived CDR1 and CDR2 are SNHLY and FYNNEI. The CDR3 loop reads CASKAGLNTEAFF. The CDR3 nucleotides read TGTGCCAGCAAGGCAGGCTTGAACACTGAAGCTTTCTTT.

The genes are TRBV29-1 and TRBJ2-1; 8 nucleotides align to TRBD2. The CDR3 has 14 residues. Per germline, CDR1 SQVTM and CDR2 ANQGSEA. The V segment lost 7 bases and the J segment 10 bases; nucleotides outside the gene matches: 15. The CDR3 DNA is TGCAGCGCCACGGGGGGGGGAGGAGGGTGGGAGCAGTTCTTC. Translation gives CSATGGGGGWEQFF.

This chain connects TRBV4-3 to TRBJ1-2; 8 bases are shared with TRBD1. Losses at the gene ends were 4 bases for V and 0 bases for J; bases not matched to a gene: 1. The CDR3 is 14 amino acids. Germline V gene lookup returns CDR1 LGHNA and CDR2 YSLEER. The CDR3, as DNA: TGCGCCAGCAGCCGGGGACAGGCTAACTATGGCTACACCTTC. Protein sequence: CASSRGQANYGYTF.

The chain combines TRBV13 with TRBJ2-1, with D uncertain. V gave up 1 base and J gave up 5 bases, with 9 bases separating them. Germline CDR1 PRHDT, CDR2 FYEKMQ (reference sequence). CDR3 length: 14 residues. The CDR3: CASSLAHRDNEQFF. CDR3 DNA: TGTGCCAGCAGCTTAGCCCATCGGGACAATGAGCAGTTCTTC.

CDR3 in DNA: TGTGCCAGCAGTGAACAGGGTAACTATGGCTACACCTTC. Translated: CASSEQGNYGYTF. V usage is TRBV2 and J usage is TRBJ1-2; D is perhaps TRBD1 (5 bases). The V end was cut by 2 bases, the J end by 1 base, with 5 bases between. The CDR3 length is 13 residues. Germline CDR1 and CDR2: SNHLY and FYNNEI.

The CDR3 loop is CASSQRQAGEQFF. CDR3 DNA: TGTGCCAGCAGCCAGCGGCAAGCGGGAGAGCAGTTCTTC. The rearrangement uses TRBV14 and TRBJ2-1; 7 bases match TRBD2. Germline V lookup: CDR1 SGHDN, CDR2 FVKESK. The CDR3 length is 13 residues. The junction had 6 bases not matched to a gene; V was cut back by 3 bases and J by 10 bases.

Concerning this clone itself: The junction shows a germline mismatch at one end, possibly a read error. This rearrangement joins TRBV7-9 to TRBJ2-7; D is undetermined. This CDR3 spans 14 amino acids. Germline loops: CDR1 SEHNR, CDR2 FQNEAQ (reference sequence). CDR3: CSSSLGQVNYEQYF. The CDR3, as DNA: TGTTCCAGCAGCTTAGGTCAGGTTAACTACGAGCAGTACTTC.

This clone was detected only a few times. This chain joins TRBV4-2 and TRBJ2-7, with TRBD1 matching over 9 bases. CDR1 and CDR2 (germline): LGHNA, YNFKEQ. J lost 0 bases, V lost 5 bases, and 5 bases had no gene match. This CDR3 region has 15 residues. CDR3 region: CASSFRDRDSYEQYF. The CDR3 nucleotides are TGTGCCAGCAGCTTCCGGGACAGGGACTCCTACGAGCAGTACTTC.